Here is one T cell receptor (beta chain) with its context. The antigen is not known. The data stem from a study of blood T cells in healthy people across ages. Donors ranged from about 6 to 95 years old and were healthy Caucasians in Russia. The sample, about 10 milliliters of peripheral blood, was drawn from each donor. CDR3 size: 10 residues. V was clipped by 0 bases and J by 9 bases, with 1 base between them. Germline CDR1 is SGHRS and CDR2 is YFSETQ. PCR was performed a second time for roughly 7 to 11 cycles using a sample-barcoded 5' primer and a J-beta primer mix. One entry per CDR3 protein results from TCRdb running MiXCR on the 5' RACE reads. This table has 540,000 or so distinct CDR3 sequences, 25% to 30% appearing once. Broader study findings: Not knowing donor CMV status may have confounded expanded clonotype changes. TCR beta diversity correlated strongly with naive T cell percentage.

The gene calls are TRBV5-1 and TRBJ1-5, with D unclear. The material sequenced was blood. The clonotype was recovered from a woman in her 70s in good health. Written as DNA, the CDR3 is TGCGCCAGCAGCTTGGGGCCCCAGCATTTT. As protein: CASSLGPQHF.